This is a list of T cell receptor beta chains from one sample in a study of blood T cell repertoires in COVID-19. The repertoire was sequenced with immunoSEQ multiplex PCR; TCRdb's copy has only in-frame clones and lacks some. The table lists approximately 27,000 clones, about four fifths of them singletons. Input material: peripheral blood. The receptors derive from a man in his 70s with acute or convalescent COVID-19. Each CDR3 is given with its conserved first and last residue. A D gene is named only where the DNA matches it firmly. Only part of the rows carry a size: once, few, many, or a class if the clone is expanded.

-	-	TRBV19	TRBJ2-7	TGTGCCAGTAGTGAGGCCGGGAGCTCCTACGAGCAGTACTTC	CASSEAGSSYEQYF
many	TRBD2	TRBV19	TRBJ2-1	TGTGCCAGTAGTCCGACTAGCGCCCCGTTCAATGAGCAGTTCTTC	CASSPTSAPFNEQFF
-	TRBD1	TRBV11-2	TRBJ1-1	TGTGCCAGCAGCCCGCGGACAGGGTCGAACACTGAAGCTTTCTTT	CASSPRTGSNTEAFF
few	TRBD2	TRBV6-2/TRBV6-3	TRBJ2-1	TGTGCCAGCAGCCGGGACCGGGGGGGCCGGGAGCAGTTCTTC	CASSRDRGGREQFF
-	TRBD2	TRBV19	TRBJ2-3	TGTGCCAGTAGTGGAGCGGGAGCGAGGGATACGCAGTATTTT	CASSGAGARDTQYF
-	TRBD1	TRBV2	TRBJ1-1	TGTGCCAGCCGACAGGGACGCACTGAAGCTTTCTTT	CASRQGRTEAFF
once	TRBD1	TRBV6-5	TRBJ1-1	TGTGCCAGCAGAGGACAGGTCGGGTTGGGCACTGAAGCTTTCTTT	CASRGQVGLGTEAFF
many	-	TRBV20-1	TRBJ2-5	TGCAGTGCTAGCTACGGAGAGACCCAGTACTTC	CSASYGETQYF
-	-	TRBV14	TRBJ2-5	TGTGCCAGCAGCTCTTACCAGGGGAATATCCAAGAGACCCAGTACTTC	CASSSYQGNIQETQYF
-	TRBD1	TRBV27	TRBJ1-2	TGTGCCAGCAGTCCTCATAAACAGGGGGTTAACTATGGCTACACCTTC	CASSPHKQGVNYGYTF
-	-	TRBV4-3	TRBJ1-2	TGCGCCAGCAGCCAAGATGTTGAGGGAAGTTACTATGGCTACACCTTC	CASSQDVEGSYYGYTF
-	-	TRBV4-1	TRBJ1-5	TGCGCCAGCAGACAAAACTTGGTAAACGGAGGGAATCAGCCCCAGCATTTT	CASRQNLVNGGNQPQHF
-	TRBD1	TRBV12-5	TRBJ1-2	TGTGCTAGTGGAACGGACAGGGCTGTAATGAACTATGGCTACACCTTC	CASGTDRAVMNYGYTF
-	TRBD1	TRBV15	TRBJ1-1	TGTGCCACCAGCAGCCATGGACAGGGTCCGACTGAAGCTTTCTTT	CATSSHGQGPTEAFF
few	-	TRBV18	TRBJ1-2	TGTGCCAGCTCACCAGGGTCACAGGGATCCGGTGGCTACACCTTC	CASSPGSQGSGGYTF
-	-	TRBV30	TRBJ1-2	TGTGCCTGGAGTAGGGGATCCTATGGCTACACCTTC	CAWSRGSYGYTF
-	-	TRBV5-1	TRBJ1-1	TGCGCCAGCAACGCCGCAGTTAACACTGAAGCTTTCTTT	CASNAAVNTEAFF